These 10 T cell receptor beta chains were sequenced from one sample in a study of T cells after yellow fever vaccination. Using its own MiXCR run on the 5' RACE reads, TCRdb lists one record per CDR3 protein. The data contain about 110,000 distinct CDR3 sequences, more than 7.5% of them singletons. Specimen: CD8+ T cells sorted from PBMCs, collected 45 days after the yellow fever booster vaccination. Source of these receptors: a young man who received the YFV17D yellow fever vaccine.

This clonotype was recorded at least ten times. The rearrangement links TRBV13 to TRBJ2-7; unclear D gene. Germline loops: CDR1 PRHDT, CDR2 FYEKMQ (reference sequence). The CDR3 length is 11 residues. V lost 5 bases, J lost 5 bases, and 7 bases lay in between. CDR3 loop: CASSNRNEQYF. DNA of the CDR3: TGTGCCAGCAGCAACCGAAACGAGCAGTACTTC.

The table lists this clonotype with many counts. The genes are TRBV5-6 and TRBJ2-1; no definite D call. V was shortened by 0 bases and J by 5 bases, with 3 bases between the two germline ends. Germline loops: CDR1 SGHDT, CDR2 YYEEEE. The CDR3 loop spans 12 amino acids. CDR3 sequence: CASSLVDNEQFF. CDR3 in DNA: TGTGCCAGCAGCTTGGTGGACAATGAGCAGTTCTTC. The full variable domain, completed using reference TRBV5-6 and TRBJ2-1, is DAGVTQSPTHLIKTRGQQVTLRCSPKSGHDTVSWYQQALGQGPQFIFQYYEEEERQRGNFPDRFSGHQFPNYSSELNVNALLLGDSALYLCASSLVDNEQFFGPGTRLTVL.

This clonotype showed up just a few times. The chain links TRBV7-9 to TRBJ2-3, with D hard to call. Trimming removed 6 bases at V and 2 bases at J, with 3 bases between. Germline V gene data show CDR1 as SEHNR and CDR2 as FQNEAQ (reference sequence). This CDR3 is built from 11 residues. The CDR3 loop is CASRNTDTQYF. In nucleotides, the CDR3 is TGTGCCAGCAGGAACACAGATACGCAGTATTTT.

This clonotype was recorded at least ten times. The chain employs TRBV9 and TRBJ2-7; 10 bases agree with TRBD1. This CDR3 is 14 amino acids long. J gave up 3 bases and V 6 bases, and 6 bases lay outside the gene matches. CDR1 is SGDLS, CDR2 YYNGEE, per germline. CDR3 DNA sequence: TGTGCCAGCAACTCAGGGACAGGGGACTACGAGCAGTACTTC. Protein: CASNSGTGDYEQYF.

This clonotype appeared many times. The genes are TRBV5-1 and TRBJ2-7; 10 nucleotides line up with TRBD2. J was trimmed by 0 bases and V by 3 bases; bases with no gene match: 6. This CDR3 has 16 residues. CDR1 SGHRS and CDR2 YFSETQ come from the germline V gene. The CDR3 DNA sequence: TGCGCCAGCAGCTCCACTAGCGGGACGGTCTCCTACGAGCAGTACTTC. Its protein product is CASSSTSGTVSYEQYF.

At least ten counts were recorded for this clonotype. This chain uses TRBV7-2 with TRBJ2-3; the D is unclear. V lost 5 bases to trimming and J lost 3 bases, with 12 bases between them. The CDR3 loop spans 14 amino acids. Germline V lookup: CDR1 SGHTA, CDR2 FQGNSA. Written as DNA, the CDR3 is TGTGCCAGCAGCCGTGATTTAGCAACAGATACGCAGTATTTT. It encodes CASSRDLATDTQYF.

Many counts were recorded for this clonotype. The chain links TRBV20-1 to TRBJ2-1; perhaps TRBD1 as D (6 bases). The V end lost 0 bases, the J end lost 8 bases, and 14 bases lay between the germline ends. CDR1 is DFQATT and CDR2 is SNEGSKA in the germline V gene (reference sequence). This CDR3 spans 14 amino acids. CDR3 DNA: TGCAGTGCTAGAGAAGACAGGAAGGGCGATGAGCAGTTCTTC. Encoded protein: CSAREDRKGDEQFF.

This clonotype has a count of ten or more. V gene TRBV20-1 combines with J gene TRBJ2-1; D is tentatively TRBD1 or TRBD2 (7 bases each). The CDR3 has 13 residues. V was cut by 4 bases and J by 4 bases, with 11 bases left in between. Germline-derived CDR1 and CDR2 are DFQATT and SNEGSKA (reference sequence). CDR3 residues: CSATGGAYNEQFF. CDR3 nucleotide sequence: TGCAGTGCTACAGGGGGGGCATACAATGAGCAGTTCTTC.

This clonotype was seen ten or more times. The rearrangement links TRBV7-9 to TRBJ2-7, with a weak D call TRBD2 (5 bases). Germline loops: CDR1 SEHNR, CDR2 FQNEAQ (reference sequence). The CDR3 totals 14 residues. Trimming left V 5 bases short and J 3 bases short, with 14 bases between. The CDR3 coding sequence is TGTGCCAGCAGCAACTCTTCCCGGGACTACGAGCAGTACTTC. It codes for CASSNSSRDYEQYF.

The chain joins TRBV3-1 to TRBJ2-5; 14 bases align to TRBD2. The CDR3 is 20 amino acids. Trimming at V came to 0 bases and at J to 9 bases, leaving 18 bases not matched to a gene. Germline V CDR1 and CDR2: LGHDT, YNNKEL (reference sequence). The CDR3 bases are TGTGCCAGCAGCCAAGAAATCGCGACTAGCGGGAGGGGGATGGTTTCGTCCCAGTACTTC. Its protein is CASSQEIATSGRGMVSSQYF.